This section outlines one T cell receptor beta chain sequence together with its context. Its target is unknown. The assay was immunoSEQ multiplex PCR, and TCRdb's table has in-frame clones only and misses some. The sample includes about 47,000 clones, approximately 94% seen only once; the top ten take around 1.5%. The data were obtained in a study of graft-versus-host responses after intestinal transplantation. Study context: Induction using anti-thymocyte globulin, followed by tacrolimus and steroids for approximately three years, was given to all recipients. Study results and limitations: Peak levels of circulating GvH clones tracked with early post-transplant HvG declines. Among recipient marrow samples, GvH clones were found; some appeared first in ileum or blood.

V was clipped by 1 base and J by 4 bases, with 7 bases between them. The CDR3 extends over 13 amino acids. The germline V gene has CDR1 SGHAT and CDR2 FQNNGV. This sequence was found in a human patient who received an intestinal transplant, so some T cells may come from the graft donor. The rearrangement links TRBV11-2 to TRBJ1-2, with D uncertain. The sample in question was PBMCs, obtained around 350 days after intestinal transplant. CDR3 sequence reads: CASSLGRLYGYTF. Written as DNA, the CDR3 is TGTGCCAGCAGCTTAGGCAGGCTCTATGGCTACACCTTC.